Listed below are T cell receptor beta chains from one sample, sequenced in a study of human T cells and chemical hapten exposure. Each CDR3 protein gets one entry after TCRdb re-called the RACE reads with MiXCR. Counted here are about 190,000 distinct CDR3 sequences, approximately 24% occurring once; the ten biggest clones make up roughly 2.5%. The sample consisted of whole blood, taken in connection with sensitization to the hapten diphenylcyclopropenone (DPC). These receptors originate from a woman in her thirties or forties with alopecia areata. Some clones in this sample may be carry-over from other donors' samples. CDR3s include the opening cysteine and the closing phenylalanine or tryptophan.

V gene: TRBV20-1
CDR3 protein: CSAPPRGQTATQYF

V gene: TRBV12-3/TRBV12-4
CDR3 protein: CASTMDRGREQYF

V gene: TRBV19
CDR3 protein: CASSTGQGGAGELFF

V gene: TRBV16
CDR3 protein: CASSQDRRDYGYTF

V gene: TRBV28
CDR3 protein: CASRGTGSFAFF

V gene: TRBV5-1
CDR3 protein: CASSLAWKHRDRYEQYF

V gene: TRBV25-1
CDR3 protein: CASSYLAGAVDEQYF

V gene: TRBV20-1
CDR3 protein: CSARSREAYNEQFF

V gene: TRBV7-2
CDR3 protein: CASSPRQGYEQYF

V gene: TRBV5-1
CDR3 protein: CASSLESPGNTEAFF

V gene: TRBV7-2
CDR3 protein: CASGGGRTDTQYF

V gene: TRBV27
CDR3 protein: CASSLRGSPGGSNQPQHF

V gene: TRBV15
CDR3 protein: CAAGRRLDYGYTF

V gene: TRBV12-3/TRBV12-4
CDR3 protein: CASSLAPGNNQPQHF

V gene: TRBV24-1
CDR3 protein: CATSISGTGNEQFF

V gene: TRBV11-1
CDR3 protein: CASSWSDSQETQYF

V gene: TRBV28
CDR3 protein: CATVGSGRAFLSHEQYF

V gene: TRBV25-1
CDR3 protein: CASSKGGLAGANVLTF

V gene: TRBV20-1
CDR3 protein: CSARDGGVATYEQYF

V gene: TRBV20-1
CDR3 protein: CSAPNGAAYGYTF

V gene: TRBV7-8
CDR3 protein: CASSWGSDRWVDEQYF

V gene: TRBV12-3/TRBV12-4
CDR3 protein: CASSTSGSQNEQFF

V gene: TRBV28
CDR3 protein: CASRPGSPSQETQYF

V gene: TRBV5-5
CDR3 protein: CASRLQIGGTEAFF

V gene: TRBV10-3
CDR3 protein: CAISGRWGSTYEQYF

V gene: TRBV4-1
CDR3 protein: CASSQDPYTEAFF

V gene: TRBV6-5
CDR3 protein: CASSTGTGGNQPQHF

V gene: TRBV7-2
CDR3 protein: CASSFEAKGTQYF

V gene: TRBV12-3/TRBV12-4
CDR3 protein: CASTAGGQITKEQFF

V gene: TRBV9
CDR3 protein: CASSASTSTDTQYF

V gene: TRBV7-9
CDR3 protein: CASSPRRNYLTDTQYF

V gene: TRBV19
CDR3 protein: CASSILGQNYGYTF

V gene: TRBV24-1
CDR3 protein: CAPTSKDEKLFF

V gene: TRBV15
CDR3 protein: CATSRDLAAGARPEQFF

V gene: TRBV11-1
CDR3 protein: CASSFIRGVEQYF

V gene: TRBV11-2
CDR3 protein: CASSDPVNPRGYTF

V gene: TRBV7-8
CDR3 protein: CASSLAFSLGTDTQYF

V gene: TRBV9
CDR3 protein: CASGRGEESGANVLTF

V gene: TRBV10-3
CDR3 protein: CAISESMQSWDNSPLHF

V gene: TRBV6-2/TRBV6-3
CDR3 protein: CASSPSNRELFF